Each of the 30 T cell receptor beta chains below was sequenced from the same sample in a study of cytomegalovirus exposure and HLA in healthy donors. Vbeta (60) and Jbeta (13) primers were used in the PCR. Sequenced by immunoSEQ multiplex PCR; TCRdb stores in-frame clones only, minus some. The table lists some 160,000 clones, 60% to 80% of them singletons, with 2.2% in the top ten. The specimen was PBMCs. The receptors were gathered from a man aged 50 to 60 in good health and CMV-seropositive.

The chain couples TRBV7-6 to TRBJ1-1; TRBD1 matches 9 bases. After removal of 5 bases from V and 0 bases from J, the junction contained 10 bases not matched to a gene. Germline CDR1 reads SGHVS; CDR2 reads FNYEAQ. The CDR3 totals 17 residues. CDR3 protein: CASSPGTGSYLNTEAFF. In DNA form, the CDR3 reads TGTGCCAGCAGCCCCGGGACAGGGTCTTACTTGAACACTGAAGCTTTCTTT. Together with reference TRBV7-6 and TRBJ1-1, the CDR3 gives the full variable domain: GAGVSQSPRYKVTKRGQDVALRCDPISGHVSLYWYRQALGQGPEFLTYFNYEAQQDKSGLPNDRFSAERPEGSISTLTIQRTEQRDSAMYRCASSPGTGSYLNTEAFFGQGTRLTVV.

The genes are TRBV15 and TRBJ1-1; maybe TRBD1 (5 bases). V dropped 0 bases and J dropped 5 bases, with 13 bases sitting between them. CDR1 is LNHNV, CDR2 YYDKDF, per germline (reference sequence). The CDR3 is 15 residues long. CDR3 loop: CATSRDVSRGTEAFF. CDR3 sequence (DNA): TGTGCCACCAGCAGAGATGTTTCCCGGGGGACTGAAGCTTTCTTT.

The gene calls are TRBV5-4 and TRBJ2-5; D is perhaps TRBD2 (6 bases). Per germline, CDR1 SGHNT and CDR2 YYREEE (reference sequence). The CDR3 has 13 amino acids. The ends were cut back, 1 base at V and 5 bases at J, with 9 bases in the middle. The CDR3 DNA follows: TGTGCCAGCAGCTTGCGGGGGAGGGAGACCCAGTACTTC. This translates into CASSLRGRETQYF.

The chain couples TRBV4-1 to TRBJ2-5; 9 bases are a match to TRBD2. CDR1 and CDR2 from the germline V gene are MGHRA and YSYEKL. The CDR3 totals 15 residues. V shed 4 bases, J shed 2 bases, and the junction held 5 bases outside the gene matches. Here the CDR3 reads CASSRLAGTQETQYF. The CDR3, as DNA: TGCGCCAGCAGCCGGCTAGCGGGGACACAAGAGACCCAGTACTTC.

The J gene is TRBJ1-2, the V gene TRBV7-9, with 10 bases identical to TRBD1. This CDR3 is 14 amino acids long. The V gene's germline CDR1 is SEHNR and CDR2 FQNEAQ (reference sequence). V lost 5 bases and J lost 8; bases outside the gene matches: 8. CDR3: CASSPTGGTAGYTF. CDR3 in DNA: TGTGCCAGCAGCCCGACAGGGGGCACAGCGGGCTACACCTTC.

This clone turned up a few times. The CDR3 loop reads CASSVRDSRNTIYF. Here the CDR3 DNA reads TGTGCCAGCAGCGTAAGGGACTCCCGAAACACCATATATTTT. J is TRBJ1-3 and V is TRBV9; perhaps TRBD1 as D (5 bases). Trimming took 1 base from V and 5 from J, leaving 10 bases between them. Germline-derived CDR1 and CDR2 are SGDLS and YYNGEE. The CDR3 is 14 residues long. Drawing the rest from reference TRBV9 and TRBJ1-3, the complete variable domain is DSGVTQTPKHLITATGQRVTLRCSPRSGDLSVYWYQQSLDQGLQFLIQYYNGEERAKGNILERFSAQQFPDLHSELNLSSLELGDSALYFCASSVRDSRNTIYFGEGSWLTVV.

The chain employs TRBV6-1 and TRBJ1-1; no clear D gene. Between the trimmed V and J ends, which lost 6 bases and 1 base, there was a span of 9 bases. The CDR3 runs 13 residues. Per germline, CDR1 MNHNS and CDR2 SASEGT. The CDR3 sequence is CASSREGNTEAFF. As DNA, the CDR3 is TGTGCCAGCAGCCGGGAGGGGAACACTGAAGCTTTCTTT.

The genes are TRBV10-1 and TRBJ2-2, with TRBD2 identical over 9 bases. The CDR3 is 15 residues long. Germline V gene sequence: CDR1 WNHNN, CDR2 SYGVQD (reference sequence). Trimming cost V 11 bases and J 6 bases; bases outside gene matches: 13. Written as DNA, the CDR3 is TGCGCCCCCGGGTCGCGGGGGGGGCCGCCCGGGGAGCTGTTTTTT. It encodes CAPGSRGGPPGELFF.

The CDR3 sequence: CASSERRRTSGVETQYF. Here the CDR3 DNA reads TGTGCCAGCAGTGAAAGGAGAAGGACTAGCGGGGTGGAGACCCAGTACTTC. V and J are TRBV25-1 and TRBJ2-5, with TRBD2 matching 12 bases. V trimming: 2 bases; J trimming: 5 bases; junction bases outside the gene matches: 9. The CDR3 covers 17 residues. Germline V gives CDR1 MGHDK, CDR2 SYGVNS.

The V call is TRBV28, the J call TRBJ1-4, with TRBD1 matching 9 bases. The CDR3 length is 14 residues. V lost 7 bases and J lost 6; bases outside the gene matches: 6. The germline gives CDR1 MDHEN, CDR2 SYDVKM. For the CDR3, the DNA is TGTGCCAGCAACGCCCGGACAGGGGATGAAAAACTGTTTTTT. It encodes CASNARTGDEKLFF. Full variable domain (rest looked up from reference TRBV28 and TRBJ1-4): DVKVTQSSRYLVKRTGEKVFLECVQDMDHENMFWYRQDPGLGLRLIYFSYDVKMKEKGDIPEGYSVSREKKERFSLILESASTNQTSMYLCASNARTGDEKLFFGSGTQLSVL.

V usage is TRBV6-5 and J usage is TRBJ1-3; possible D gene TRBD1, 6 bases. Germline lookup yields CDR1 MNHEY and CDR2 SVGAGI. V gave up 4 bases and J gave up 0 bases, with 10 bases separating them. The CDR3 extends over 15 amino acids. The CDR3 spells CASSLDRYSGNTIYF. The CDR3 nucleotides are TGTGCCAGCAGTTTGGACAGATACTCTGGAAACACCATATATTTT.

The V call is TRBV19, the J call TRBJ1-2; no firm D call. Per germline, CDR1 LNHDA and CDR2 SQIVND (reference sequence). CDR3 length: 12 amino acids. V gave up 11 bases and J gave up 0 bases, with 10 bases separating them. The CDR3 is CAGSRANYGYTF. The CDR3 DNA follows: TGTGCCGGGAGCAGAGCTAACTATGGCTACACCTTC.

The chain's CDR3 is CASSLGQNNEQFF. The DNA for the CDR3 is TGTGCCAGTAGTTTGGGACAGAACAATGAGCAGTTCTTC. The rearrangement uses TRBV19 and TRBJ2-1, with 7 bases that match TRBD1. The ends lost 5 bases at V and 5 bases at J; junction bases unmatched: 3. The CDR3 contains 13 residues. CDR1 is LNHDA, CDR2 SQIVND, per germline (reference sequence).

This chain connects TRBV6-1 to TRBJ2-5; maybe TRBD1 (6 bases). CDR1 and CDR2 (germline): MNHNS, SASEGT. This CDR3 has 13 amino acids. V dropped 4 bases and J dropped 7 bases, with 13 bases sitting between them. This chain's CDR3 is CASSAQGLATQYF. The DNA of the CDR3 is TGTGCCAGCAGTGCACAGGGCCTGGCGACCCAGTACTTC.

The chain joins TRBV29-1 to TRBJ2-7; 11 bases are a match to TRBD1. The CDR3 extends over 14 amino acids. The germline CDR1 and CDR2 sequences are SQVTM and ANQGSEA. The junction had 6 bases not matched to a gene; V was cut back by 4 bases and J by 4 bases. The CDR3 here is CSVGLGTGGYEQYF. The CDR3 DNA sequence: TGCAGCGTTGGTTTGGGGACAGGGGGATACGAGCAGTACTTC.

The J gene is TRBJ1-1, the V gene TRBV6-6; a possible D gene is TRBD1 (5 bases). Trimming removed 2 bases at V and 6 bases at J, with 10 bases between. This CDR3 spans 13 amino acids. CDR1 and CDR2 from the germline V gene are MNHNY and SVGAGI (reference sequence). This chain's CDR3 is CASSYPGWPEAFF. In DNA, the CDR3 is TGTGCCAGCAGTTACCCAGGGTGGCCTGAAGCTTTCTTT.

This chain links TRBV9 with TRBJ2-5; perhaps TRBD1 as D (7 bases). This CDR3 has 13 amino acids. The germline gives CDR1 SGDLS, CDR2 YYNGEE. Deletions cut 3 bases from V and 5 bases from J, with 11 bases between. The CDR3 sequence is CASSAGGRETQYF. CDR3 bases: TGTGCCAGCAGCGCAGGGGGGCGTGAGACCCAGTACTTC.

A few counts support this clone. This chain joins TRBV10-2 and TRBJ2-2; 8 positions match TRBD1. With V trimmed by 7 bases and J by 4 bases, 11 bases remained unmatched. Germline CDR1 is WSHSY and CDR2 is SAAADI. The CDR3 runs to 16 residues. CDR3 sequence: CASTEPRGRVTGELFF. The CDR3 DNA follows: TGCGCCAGCACCGAACCCAGGGGGCGAGTCACCGGGGAGCTGTTTTTT.

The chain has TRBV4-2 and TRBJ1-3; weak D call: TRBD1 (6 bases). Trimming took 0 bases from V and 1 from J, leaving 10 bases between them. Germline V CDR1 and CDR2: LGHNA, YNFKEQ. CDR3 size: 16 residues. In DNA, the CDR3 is TGTGCCAGCAGCCAAGATGGGGACAAGTCTGGAAACACCATATATTTT. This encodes CASSQDGDKSGNTIYF.

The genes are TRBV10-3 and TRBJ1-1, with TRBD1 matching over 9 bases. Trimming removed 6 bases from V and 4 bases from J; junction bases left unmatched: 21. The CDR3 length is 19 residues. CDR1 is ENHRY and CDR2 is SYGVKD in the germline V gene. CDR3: CAIRPGTGTLSSESTEAFF. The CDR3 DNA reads TGTGCCATCAGACCCGGGACAGGGACGCTATCTTCGGAGAGCACTGAAGCTTTCTTT.

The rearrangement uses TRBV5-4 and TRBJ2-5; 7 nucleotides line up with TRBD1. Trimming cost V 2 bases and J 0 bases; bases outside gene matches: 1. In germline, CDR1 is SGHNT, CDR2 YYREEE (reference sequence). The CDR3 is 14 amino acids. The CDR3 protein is CASSLQGYQETQYF. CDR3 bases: TGTGCCAGCAGCTTACAGGGGTACCAAGAGACCCAGTACTTC.

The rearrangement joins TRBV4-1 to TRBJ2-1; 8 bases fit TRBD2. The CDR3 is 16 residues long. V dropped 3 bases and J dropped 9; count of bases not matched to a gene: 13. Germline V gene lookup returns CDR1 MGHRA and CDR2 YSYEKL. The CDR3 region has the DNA TGCGCCAGCAGCCAGGTAGCGGGGCGACGGGCGAGTGAGCAGTTCTTC. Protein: CASSQVAGRRASEQFF.

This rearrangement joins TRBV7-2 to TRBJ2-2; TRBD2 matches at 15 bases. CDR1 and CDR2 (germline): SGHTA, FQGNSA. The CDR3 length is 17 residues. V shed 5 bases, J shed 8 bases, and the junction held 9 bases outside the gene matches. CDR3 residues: CASSKPGLAGGSGELFF. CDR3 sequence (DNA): TGTGCCAGCAGCAAACCGGGACTAGCGGGGGGATCGGGGGAGCTGTTTTTT.

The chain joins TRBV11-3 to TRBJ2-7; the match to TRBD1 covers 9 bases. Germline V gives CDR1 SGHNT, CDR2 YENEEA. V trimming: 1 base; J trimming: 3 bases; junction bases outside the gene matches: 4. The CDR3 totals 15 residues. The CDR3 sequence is CASSLAGTGSYEQYF. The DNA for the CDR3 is TGTGCCAGCAGCTTAGCCGGGACAGGGAGCTACGAGCAGTACTTC.

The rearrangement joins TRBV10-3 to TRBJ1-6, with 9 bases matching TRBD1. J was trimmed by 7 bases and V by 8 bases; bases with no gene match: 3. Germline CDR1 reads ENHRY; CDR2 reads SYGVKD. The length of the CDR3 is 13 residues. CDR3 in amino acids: CAIRDRENSPLHF. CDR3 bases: TGTGCCATCCGGGACAGGGAGAATTCACCCCTCCACTTT.

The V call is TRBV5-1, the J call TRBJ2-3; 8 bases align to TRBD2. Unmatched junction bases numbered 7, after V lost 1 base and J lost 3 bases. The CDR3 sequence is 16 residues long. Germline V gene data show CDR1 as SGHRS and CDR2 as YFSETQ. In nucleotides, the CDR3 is TGCGCCAGCAGCTTGAATACGGGACTAGGGACAGATACGCAGTATTTT. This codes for CASSLNTGLGTDTQYF.

The CDR3 loop is CASSRGTVNSPLHF. CDR3 nucleotide sequence: TGTGCCAGCAGCCGCGGGACAGTCAATTCACCCCTCCACTTT. The V call is TRBV7-3, the J call TRBJ1-6; 7 nucleotides agree with TRBD1. CDR3 length: 14 residues. V trimming: 5 bases; J trimming: 7 bases; junction bases outside the gene matches: 5. Germline CDR1 and CDR2: SGHTA and FQGTGA.

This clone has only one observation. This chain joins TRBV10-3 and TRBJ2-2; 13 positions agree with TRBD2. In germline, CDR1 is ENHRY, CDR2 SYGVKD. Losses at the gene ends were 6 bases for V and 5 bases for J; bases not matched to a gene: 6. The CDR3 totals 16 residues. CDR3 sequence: CAIRTGTSGVTGELFF. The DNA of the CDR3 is TGTGCCATCAGAACCGGGACTAGCGGGGTTACCGGGGAGCTGTTTTTT.

The CDR3 coding sequence is TGTGCCAGCAGCGGAGGGACAGGGGGAACAGGTGGCTACACCTTC. Residues: CASSGGTGGTGGYTF. V usage is TRBV7-9 and J usage is TRBJ1-2, with 11 positions matching TRBD1. Germline loops: CDR1 SEHNR, CDR2 FQNEAQ (reference sequence). V was clipped by 5 bases and J by 7 bases; unmatched bases: 9. This CDR3 has 15 residues.

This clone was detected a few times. The CDR3 protein is CASSPPSTGPHYEQYF. As DNA, the CDR3 is TGTGCCAGCTCACCACCGTCAACAGGGCCTCACTACGAGCAGTACTTC. This chain joins TRBV18 and TRBJ2-7; TRBD1 is a possible D gene (6 bases). V was trimmed by 0 bases and J by 3 bases, leaving 15 bases between them. CDR1 is KGHSH and CDR2 is LQKENI in the germline V gene. This CDR3 is built from 16 residues.